This T cell receptor (beta chain) is from a study of T cells after yellow fever vaccination. With regard to this clonotype: What it binds is unknown.

Findings and limits, study-wide: At around 95% for CD4 and about 87% for CD8, most primary-vaccination clones showed up again after the booster. Contaminating bulk clonotypes could be abundant in FACS-sorted repertoires.

J lost 4 bases, V lost 6 bases, and 5 bases had no gene match. Germline V gives CDR1 MNHEY, CDR2 SMNVEV (reference sequence). The CDR3 is 14 amino acids. TCRdb called the 5' RACE reads again in MiXCR, with one record for every CDR3 protein. The table includes hundreds of thousands of distinct CDR3 sequences, about 17% detected once. This TCR derives from a man aged 18 to 35 who received the YFV17D yellow fever vaccine. The chain combines TRBV27 with TRBJ1-2, with 10 bases that match TRBD1. The sample was PBMCs, taken before the yellow fever booster vaccination. The CDR3 loop is CASRSGQGSYGYTF. The CDR3 bases are TGTGCCAGCAGATCGGGACAGGGGTCCTATGGCTACACCTTC.